A selection of T cell receptor beta chains follows, all from one sample in a study of molecular identifiers for immune sequencing clone quantification. TCRdb reprocessed the PCR reads with MiXCR, giving one entry per CDR3 protein. The repertoire holds 600,000 to 650,000 distinct CDR3 sequences, just under 20% seen once, with around 0.9% in the top ten. The sequenced material came from naive CD8+ T cells from blood, with Jurkat cell RNA spiked in. These TCRs come from a human donor in good health. Some libraries in this study had Jurkat cell RNA spiked in. The CDR3 runs from the conserved cysteine through the conserved F or W. Each record gives: V gene, clone size, D gene, J gene, CDR3 DNA, CDR3 protein. A D gene is named only where the DNA matches it firmly. Part of the rows lack a size; the others show once, few, many or a class for expanded clones.

V: TRBV6-5; size: -; D: -; J: TRBJ2-1; DNA: TGTGCCAGCAGTTACACTAGCAACCAGGGAAATGAGCAGTTCTTC; CDR3: CASSYTSNQGNEQFF
V: TRBV4-3; size: -; D: TRBD2; J: TRBJ2-5; DNA: TGCGCCAGCAGCCGAGATTTGGCGGGAGGGGTAGAGACCCAGTACTTC; CDR3: CASSRDLAGGVETQYF
V: TRBV27; size: many; D: -; J: TRBJ1-1; DNA: TGTGCCAGCAGTACCTGGACAGAGAGTCAGAACACTGAAGCTTTCTTT; CDR3: CASSTWTESQNTEAFF
V: TRBV30; size: many; D: TRBD2; J: TRBJ2-1; DNA: TGTGCCCGTACTAGCGGGAGAGACAATGAGCAGTTCTTC; CDR3: CARTSGRDNEQFF
V: TRBV6-6; size: many; D: -; J: TRBJ1-1; DNA: TGTGCCAGCACCAAGGGGTACGGCAGGGGTGCCACTGAAGCTTTCTTT; CDR3: CASTKGYGRGATEAFF
V: TRBV13; size: many; D: TRBD1; J: TRBJ1-1; DNA: TGTGCCAGCAGCTTCGACAGGGGGCGCGGAGCTTTCTTT; CDR3: CASSFDRGRGAFF
V: TRBV6-1; size: many; D: -; J: TRBJ1-5; DNA: TGTGCCAGCCTTCCCAAGGGCCACTCGACACCATTCAATCAGCCCCAGCATTTT; CDR3: CASLPKGHSTPFNQPQHF
V: TRBV7-9; size: many; D: -; J: TRBJ2-3; DNA: TGTGCCAGCACTGATGCGCCCCCAGATACGCAGTATTTT; CDR3: CASTDAPPDTQYF
V: TRBV29-1; size: many; D: TRBD2; J: TRBJ2-3; DNA: TGCAGCGTCATACTAGCGGGGGGCACAGATACGCAGTATTTT; CDR3: CSVILAGGTDTQYF
V: TRBV9; size: many; D: -; J: TRBJ2-3; DNA: TGTGCCAGCAGCGATCGGATAGATACGCAGTATTTT; CDR3: CASSDRIDTQYF
V: TRBV6-2/TRBV6-3; size: many; D: TRBD2; J: TRBJ2-3; DNA: TGTGCCAGCAGTCAACGGACTAGCAGCGACACAGATACGCAGTATTTT; CDR3: CASSQRTSSDTDTQYF
V: TRBV29-1; size: -; D: -; J: TRBJ2-5; DNA: TGCAGCGTTGAAGGCTCAGAGGCCTGGGTCGGAGCGACCCAGTACTTC; CDR3: CSVEGSEAWVGATQYF
V: TRBV2; size: many; D: -; J: TRBJ2-4; DNA: TGTGCCAGCAGTGAAGGCCCCCTCCACATTCAGTACTTC; CDR3: CASSEGPLHIQYF
V: TRBV5-1; size: many; D: -; J: TRBJ2-5; DNA: TGCGCCAGCACCACTGGCGTCAGGGGAGAGACCCAGTACTTC; CDR3: CASTTGVRGETQYF
V: TRBV5-6; size: many; D: -; J: TRBJ2-5; DNA: TGTGCCAGCAGCTTGGACACAGAAACCCAAGAGACCCAGTACTTC; CDR3: CASSLDTETQETQYF
V: TRBV15; size: -; D: -; J: TRBJ2-3; DNA: TGTGCCACCAGCAGAGCCCCACAAGACACAGATACGCAGTATTTT; CDR3: CATSRAPQDTDTQYF
V: TRBV5-1; size: -; D: -; J: TRBJ1-4; DNA: TGCGCCAGCAGCTGGACAGTTAATGAAAACCTGTTTTTT; CDR3: CASSWTVNENLFF
V: TRBV20-1; size: -; D: -; J: TRBJ2-7; DNA: TGCAGTGCTAAACCTGACAGCGGAGACGAGCAGTACTTC; CDR3: CSAKPDSGDEQYF
V: TRBV6-6; size: many; D: -; J: TRBJ2-3; DNA: TGTGCCAGCAGTTACTCGATAGAATCAGATACGCAGTATTTT; CDR3: CASSYSIESDTQYF
V: TRBV7-2; size: many; D: TRBD1; J: TRBJ2-7; DNA: TGTGCCAGCAGCTGGACAGGACTTCAGGACGAGCAGTACTTC; CDR3: CASSWTGLQDEQYF
V: TRBV19; size: many; D: -; J: TRBJ2-1; DNA: TGTGCCAGTAGTAAAGGTCACGACAGCATCGATGAGCAGTTCTTC; CDR3: CASSKGHDSIDEQFF
V: TRBV7-9; size: many; D: -; J: TRBJ2-3; DNA: TGTGCCAGCAGCTCGGACAGCGTCCCCTATGGCACAGATACGCAGTATTTT; CDR3: CASSSDSVPYGTDTQYF
V: TRBV12-3/TRBV12-4; size: -; D: TRBD1; J: TRBJ2-7; DNA: TGTGCCAGCAGGGGTTATACGGGACAGGCTACCTACGAGCAGTACTTC; CDR3: CASRGYTGQATYEQYF
V: TRBV4-3; size: -; D: -; J: TRBJ2-7; DNA: TGCGCCAGCGGCCAAGAGAGGGGGGCGGGTGATGAGCAGTACTTC; CDR3: CASGQERGAGDEQYF
V: TRBV4-3; size: many; D: -; J: TRBJ2-1; DNA: TGCGCCAGCAGCCAAGGAGTAAGACGGTTCTTC; CDR3: CASSQGVRRFF
V: TRBV6-6; size: many; D: -; J: TRBJ2-5; DNA: TGTGCCAGCAGTCACGGACCAGTCCAAGAGACCCAGTACTTC; CDR3: CASSHGPVQETQYF
V: TRBV21-1; size: many; D: -; J: TRBJ2-7; DNA: TGTGCCAGCAGCGAAACGGGACACGACTATCGCTACGAGCAGTACTTC; CDR3: CASSETGHDYRYEQYF
V: TRBV28; size: many; D: -; J: TRBJ2-3; DNA: TGTGCCAGCAGTCCGCAGATCAGCACAGATACGCAGTATTTT; CDR3: CASSPQISTDTQYF
V: TRBV28; size: many; D: TRBD2; J: TRBJ2-1; DNA: TGTGCCAGCAGTTTATTGTACGGAGCGGGAATCATCTACAATGAGCAGTTCTTC; CDR3: CASSLLYGAGIIYNEQFF
V: TRBV28; size: many; D: TRBD2; J: TRBJ2-7; DNA: TGTGCCAGTACTAGCGACTACGAGCAGTACTTC; CDR3: CASTSDYEQYF
V: TRBV27; size: many; D: -; J: TRBJ2-7; DNA: TGTGCCAGTAAGGGGGACGGAACCTACGAGCAGTACTTC; CDR3: CASKGDGTYEQYF
V: TRBV20-1; size: many; D: TRBD2; J: TRBJ2-7; DNA: TGCAGTGCTAGATTGTCGGCGGGAGTTCAGGACGAGCAGTACTTC; CDR3: CSARLSAGVQDEQYF